This T cell receptor (beta chain) is from a study of T-cell reconstitution after alpha-beta-depleted transplantation in children. The CDR3 runs 15 residues. The germline CDR1 and CDR2 sequences are SGHTA and FQGNSA. The V gene end was trimmed by 1 base and the J gene end by 3 bases; junction bases not matched to a gene: 2. Preparation of the TCRbeta library used unique molecular identifiers. One entry per CDR3 protein, called by TCRdb with MiXCR from the PCR reads. The table lists 200,000 to 300,000 distinct CDR3 sequences, approximately 8% of them singletons, with 6.3% in the top ten. This clonotype was seen many times. Its antigen remains unknown. Study-wide points: Expanded graft clones numbering several hundred reportedly gave rise to alpha-beta T cells about two months after transplant. Newly generated T cells supplied most T-cell counts and diversity one year post-transplant. Where some patients showed high TCRbeta diversity at day 60, it came from recipient T cells and thymic progenitors that had survived.

The genes are TRBV7-2 and TRBJ2-2; TRBD1 matches 7 bases. The receptor comes from a male patient between 5 and 17 years old who had a stem cell transplant for acute lymphoblastic leukemia, so the T cells may come from the graft donor. Here the sequenced sample was PBMCs, mostly from graft donor cells, taken 180 days after TCRalphabeta/CD19-depleted stem cell transplant. The CDR3 here is CASSLVGQHTGELFF. In nucleotides, the CDR3 is TGTGCCAGCAGCTTAGTGGGACAGCACACCGGGGAGCTGTTTTTT.